This T cell receptor beta chain was sequenced in a study of blood T cell repertoires in COVID-19. About the study: Donors in the United States, Italy and Spain gave samples during acute or convalescent COVID-19.

Produced via immunoSEQ multiplex PCR; TCRdb's table is partial and in-frame only. The sample records 70,000 to 75,000 clones, 81% being singletons. This clone occurred a few times. In germline, CDR1 is LNHDA, CDR2 SQIVND (reference sequence). The V gene end was trimmed by 7 bases and the J gene end by 14 bases; junction bases not matched to a gene: 13. The CDR3 runs to 15 residues. The chain uses TRBV19 and TRBJ2-1; 14 bases agree with TRBD2. The material sequenced was peripheral blood. The clonotype was recovered from a woman in her 70s with acute or convalescent COVID-19. The CDR3 region has the DNA TGTGCCAGTACCGGGACTAGCGGGAGAAGAATTAGTAAGTTCTTC. Encoded protein: CASTGTSGRRISKFF.